The 8 T cell receptor beta chains reported below all come from one sample, sequenced in a study of patients and donors after allogeneic stem cell transplantation (dated by TCRdb to the early 2020s). Library generation was performed with RT-PCR. The reads were generated on a NextSeq 550. The public reads were reprocessed in TCRdb via fastp at Q25 and MiXCR, keeping in-frame beta chains. Rows matching on CDR3 protein sequence are summarized as one entry with the most common DNA and genes. The sample table shows under 35,000 distinct CDR3 sequences, and roughly a third are seen once. In total, the top ten clones hold just over 75% of the sample. The sample taken for sequencing was blood, either unsorted or a sorted T cell fraction (not recorded which). These receptor sequences come from a human donor who was either an allogeneic HSCT recipient or a stem cell or donor lymphocyte infusion donor (not recorded which). It is not recorded whose cells these are; they may come from a transplant donor.

The gene calls are TRBV5-1 and TRBJ1-2; 7 bases fit TRBD1. This CDR3 region has 14 residues. J lost 5 bases, V lost 2 bases, and 6 bases had no gene match. CDR1 is SGHRS, CDR2 YFSETQ, per germline. Here the CDR3 DNA reads TGCGCCAGCAGCTTCGGCGACAGGGTGTATGGCTACACCTTC. Residues: CASSFGDRVYGYTF.

The chain combines TRBV4-1 with TRBJ2-1; TRBD2 matches at 9 bases. The CDR3 consists of 15 residues. Germline loops: CDR1 MGHRA, CDR2 YSYEKL. V lost 4 bases and J lost 7; bases outside the gene matches: 8. CDR3 amino acids: CASSPPAGGSNEQFF. The CDR3 DNA is TGCGCCAGCAGCCCCCCAGCGGGAGGATCAAATGAGCAGTTCTTC.

V and J are TRBV18 and TRBJ2-3, with D unresolved. The CDR3 has 14 residues. V lost 4 bases and J lost 4, with 12 bases in between. Germline CDR1 reads KGHSH; CDR2 reads LQKENI. In nucleotides, the CDR3 is TGTGCCAGCTCACGCACAATAGTGGCAGATACGCAGTATTTT. This codes for CASSRTIVADTQYF. The full variable domain, its missing parts supplied by reference TRBV18 and TRBJ2-3, is NAGVMQNPRHLVRRRGQEARLRCSPMKGHSHVYWYRQLPEEGLKFMVYLQKENIIDESGMPKERFSAEFPKEGPSILRIQQVVRGDSAAYFCASSRTIVADTQYFGPGTRLTVL.

The gene calls are TRBV5-1 and TRBJ2-2; 9 nucleotides agree with TRBD2. Germline V gene lookup returns CDR1 SGHRS and CDR2 YFSETQ. The CDR3 loop spans 16 amino acids. With 4 bases clipped from V and 0 bases from J, the junction kept 4 bases outside the gene matches. CDR3 sequence (DNA): TGCGCCAGCAGCCCCAGGACTAGCGCGAACACCGGGGAGCTGTTTTTT. Amino acid sequence: CASSPRTSANTGELFF. Full variable domain (outside the CDR3, taken from reference TRBV5-1 and TRBJ2-2): KAGVTQTPRYLIKTRGQQVTLSCSPISGHRSVSWYQQTPGQGLQFLFEYFSETQRNKGNFPGRFSGRQFSNSRSEMNVSTLELGDSALYLCASSPRTSANTGELFFGEGSRLTVL.

This chain uses TRBV29-1 with TRBJ2-1; TRBD1 matches at 7 bases. The ends lost 5 bases at V and 4 bases at J; junction bases unmatched: 8. Per the germline V gene, CDR1 is SQVTM and CDR2 is ANQGSEA. This CDR3 has 14 residues. CDR3 residues: CSVINRGGYNEQFF. The CDR3 nucleotides read TGCAGCGTTATCAACAGGGGCGGGTACAATGAGCAGTTCTTC.

This sequence joins TRBV5-5 and TRBJ2-7, with D possibly being TRBD2 (5 bases). The length of the CDR3 is 14 residues. From germline, CDR1 is SGHKS and CDR2 YYEKEE (reference sequence). V was pared by 0 bases and J by 3 bases, with 10 bases between. The CDR3 nucleotides read TGTGCCAGCAGCTTGGTCGGGATTGACTACGAGCAGTACTTC. It specifies CASSLVGIDYEQYF.

This clonotype was seen only a few times. The chain is built from TRBV3-1 and TRBJ2-7, with a possible D match to TRBD1 (6 bases). This CDR3 is 15 amino acids long. From germline, CDR1 is LGHDT and CDR2 YNNKEL (reference sequence). The ends were cut back, 0 bases at V and 4 bases at J, with 13 bases in the middle. This chain's CDR3 is CASSQDLAGEYEQYF. The CDR3 DNA follows: TGTGCCAGCAGCCAAGATTTGGCAGGGGAGTACGAGCAGTACTTC.

The chain is built from TRBV10-3 and TRBJ2-5, with D hard to call. Germline loops: CDR1 ENHRY, CDR2 SYGVKD. CDR3 length: 13 amino acids. The V end lost 3 bases, the J end lost 2 bases, and 7 bases lay between the germline ends. CDR3 sequence (DNA): TGTGCCATCAGTGAAACCTATCAAGAGACCCAGTACTTC. It yields the protein CAISETYQETQYF.